This TCR beta chain emerged from a study of cytomegalovirus exposure and HLA in healthy donors. Study results and limitations: Among TCR beta chains of equal frequency, HLA-associated ones were more clonally expanded in a later analysis. Presence/absence analyses treated sequencing depth as roughly uniform across donors.

PCR primers comprised 60 Vbeta and 13 Jbeta primers. Method: immunoSEQ multiplex PCR; TCRdb's copy keeps in-frame clones and lacks some. This table lists fewer than 85,000 clones. The CDR3 length is 12 residues. Trimming removed 8 bases at V and 9 bases at J, with 16 bases between. CDR1 is MNHNS, CDR2 SASEGT, per germline. Regarding this clone: Its antigen is still unknown.

Sequenced: PBMCs. The chain links TRBV6-1 to TRBJ1-1; D call uncertain. The sequence was obtained from a young man in good health and CMV-seronegative. The CDR3: CASGSVGPKAFF. The CDR3 coding sequence is TGTGCCAGCGGGTCCGTTGGGCCTAAAGCTTTCTTT.